The table lists the clone carrying this T cell receptor (beta chain) with many counts. Its antigen is as yet unknown. The CDR3 consists of 14 residues. The germline V gene encodes CDR1 ENHRY and CDR2 SYGVKD. V dropped 7 bases and J dropped 5 bases, with 18 bases sitting between them. This sample was included in a study of blood T cells in healthy people across ages. Overall study findings and caveats: There were more naive CD4+ cells and higher diversity in long-lived donors than in aged donors. The study regarded diversity estimates from one million T cells as underestimates.

The authors ran a second PCR of roughly 7 to 11 cycles using a sample-barcoded 5' primer and a J-beta primer mix. Each CDR3 protein is one row after TCRdb ran MiXCR on the 5' RACE reads. The sample lists about 930,000 distinct CDR3 sequences, just under 30% occurring once. All donors came from Russia, were Caucasian and healthy, and spanned ages about 6 to 100. These data were also reused for a study on T cells of mothers and their children.

This clonotype originated in a woman aged 40-49 years in good health. The genes are TRBV10-3 and TRBJ2-7; tentatively, D is TRBD1 (6 bases). Sequenced input: blood. In DNA form, the CDR3 reads TGTGCCATCAAAGGATACAGGGAAGGACACGAGCAGTACTTC. Residues: CAIKGYREGHEQYF.